These T cell receptor beta chains were read from a single sample in a study of response to subunit inactivated influenza vaccine. MiXCR was run by TCRdb on the RT-PCR reads, yielding one entry per CDR3 protein. This table has roughly 780,000 distinct CDR3 sequences, 15% to 20% appearing once. This material consisted of PBMCs from blood, taken about 5 days after vaccination. These receptors were obtained from a man aged 45-65 years who received an inactivated influenza vaccine. Each CDR3 is given with its conserved first and last residue.

TRBV12-3/TRBV12-4	CASSIGPRGTAFF
TRBV2	CASTGQGLNTGELFF
TRBV4-3	CASSQGVGGGSGGDTQYF
TRBV3-1	CASSQGERGNEQYF
TRBV20-1	CSATPLTPRGTQYF
TRBV18	CASVMGYSSYNEQFF
TRBV6-2/TRBV6-3	CASSWAMGAHNEQFF
TRBV12-3/TRBV12-4	CASSGQVGGEQYF
TRBV7-9	CASSLGGGRVHNEQFF
TRBV4-3	CASSRDRGKTQYF
TRBV10-2	CASSELAGSSTDTQYF
TRBV5-1	CASSLVASGDINEQFF
TRBV7-8	CASSIRQGRTYNEQFF
TRBV7-9	CASSLHLHEQFF
TRBV6-1	CAAGGSSYNEQFF
TRBV20-1	CSANYMGGGSTDTQYF
TRBV4-3	CASSQELVAGGLGNIQYF
TRBV5-4	CASSLENKRGELFF
TRBV20-1	CSASDRVVRTIVFF
TRBV6-5	CASSYKYTVNYGYTF
TRBV10-3	CAISESGSLTGELFF
TRBV7-6	CASSPPRGRETQYF
TRBV9	CASSPQGGLAGVDTQYF
TRBV6-2/TRBV6-3	CASSPGQRTTNEKLFF
TRBV4-1	CASSRGTGTTEAFF
TRBV18	CASSPGVLSETQYF
TRBV29-1	CSVYPLGTYEQYF
TRBV7-9	CASSPGASNPEAFF
TRBV12-3/TRBV12-4	CASSFETPYTGELFF
TRBV5-1	CASSLGTGSYSNQPQHF
TRBV20-1	CSARDPSTIRYGYTF
TRBV6-4	CASQGAPNTGELFF
TRBV12-3/TRBV12-4	CASSRARLAWGNEQFF
TRBV29-1	CSVAAGSGNTIYF
TRBV10-3	CAISEGVNTEAFF
TRBV6-5	CASSYSTSTGELFF
TRBV27	CASSPTWRWGQYF
TRBV29-1	CSVEMGTPRRGPPGTEAFF
TRBV11-2	CASSLESAGFNEQFF
TRBV12-3/TRBV12-4	CASSSRKTSGNPDTQYF
TRBV7-9	CASSLAYGQLSYEQYF
TRBV7-2	CASSFARGQTGELFF